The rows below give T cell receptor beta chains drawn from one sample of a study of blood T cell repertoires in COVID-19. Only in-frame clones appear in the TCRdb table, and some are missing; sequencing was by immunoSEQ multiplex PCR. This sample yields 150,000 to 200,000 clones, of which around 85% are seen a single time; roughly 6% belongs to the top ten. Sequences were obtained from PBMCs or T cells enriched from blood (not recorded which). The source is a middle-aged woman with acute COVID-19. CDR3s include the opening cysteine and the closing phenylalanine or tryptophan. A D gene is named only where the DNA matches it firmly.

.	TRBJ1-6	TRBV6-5	CASRGPNSPLHF	TGTGCCAGCAGGGGGCCGAATTCACCCCTCCACTTT
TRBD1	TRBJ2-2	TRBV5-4	CASSLWLGQGRPLNTGELFF	TGTGCCAGCAGCTTGTGGTTGGGACAGGGGCGTCCTTTGAACACCGGGGAGCTGTTTTTT
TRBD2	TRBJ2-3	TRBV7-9	CASSLGSGGRVTDTQYF	TGTGCCAGCAGCTTAGGGAGCGGCGGGAGGGTTACAGATACGCAGTATTTT
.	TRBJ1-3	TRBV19	CASISVELSSGNTIYF	TGTGCCAGTATTAGCGTGGAATTGAGCTCTGGAAACACCATATATTTT
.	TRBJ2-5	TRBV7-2	CASSLAFERSETQYF	TGTGCCAGCAGCTTAGCCTTTGAGCGGTCGGAGACCCAGTACTTC
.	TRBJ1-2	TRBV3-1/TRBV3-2	CASSQRHVNYGYTF	TGTGCCAGCAGCCAAAGACACGTGAACTATGGCTACACCTTC
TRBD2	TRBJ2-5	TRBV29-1	CSVERELDETQYF	TGCAGCGTTGAGCGGGAGTTGGATGAGACCCAGTACTTC
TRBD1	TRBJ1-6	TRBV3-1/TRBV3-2	CASSPTSGGRNSPLHF	TGTGCCAGCAGTCCAACGTCAGGGGGCCGGAATTCACCCCTCCACTTT
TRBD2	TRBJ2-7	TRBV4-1	CASSPGLAGASREQYF	TGCGCCAGCAGCCCGGGACTAGCGGGGGCATCGAGGGAGCAGTACTTC
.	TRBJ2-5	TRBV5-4	CASSLRTDQETQYF	TGTGCCAGCAGCTTGCGGACAGACCAAGAGACCCAGTACTTC